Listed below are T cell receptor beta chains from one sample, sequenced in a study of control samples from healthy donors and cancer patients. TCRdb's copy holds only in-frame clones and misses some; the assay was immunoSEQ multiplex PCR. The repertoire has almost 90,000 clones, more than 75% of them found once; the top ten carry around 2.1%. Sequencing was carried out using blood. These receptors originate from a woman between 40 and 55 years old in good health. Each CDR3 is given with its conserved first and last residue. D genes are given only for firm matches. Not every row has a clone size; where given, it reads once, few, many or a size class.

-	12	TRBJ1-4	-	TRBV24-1	TGTGCCACCAGTGATTTTGGAGGAAAACTGTTTTTT	CATSDFGGKLFF
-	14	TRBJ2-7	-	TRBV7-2	TGTGCCAGCAGCTTAGGGGGGTATCACTACGAGCAGTACTTC	CASSLGGYHYEQYF
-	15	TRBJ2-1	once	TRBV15	TGTGCCACCAGCAGAGCAGGGTTTGCCTACAATGAGCAGTTCTTC	CATSRAGFAYNEQFF
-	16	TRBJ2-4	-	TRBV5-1	TGCGCCAGCAGCTCACAGGTGGTGGGTGGCCCAAACATTCAGTACTTC	CASSSQVVGGPNIQYF
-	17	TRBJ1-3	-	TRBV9	TGTGCCAGCAGCGTAGGATACCAGGGAGTAGGAGGAAACACCATATATTTT	CASSVGYQGVGGNTIYF
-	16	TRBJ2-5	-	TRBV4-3	TGCGCCAGCAGCCAAGATATTGACAGGCGGATAGAGACCCAGTACTTC	CASSQDIDRRIETQYF
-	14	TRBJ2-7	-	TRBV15	TGTGCCACCAGCAGAAAGGGGGGCTCCTACGAGCAGTACTTC	CATSRKGGSYEQYF
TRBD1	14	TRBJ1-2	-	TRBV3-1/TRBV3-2	TGTGCCAGCAGCCACGGACAGGGGAGCGGTGGCTACACCTTC	CASSHGQGSGGYTF
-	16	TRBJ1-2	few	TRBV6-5	TGTGCCAGCAGTTATCCGTCAACCCTCGGGACCTATGGCTACACCTTC	CASSYPSTLGTYGYTF
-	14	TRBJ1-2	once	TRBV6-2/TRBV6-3	TGTGCCAGCAGCATAGACCAGCCAGTCTATGGCTACACCTTC	CASSIDQPVYGYTF
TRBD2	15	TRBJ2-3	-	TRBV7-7	TGTGCCAGCAGTCCAACTAGCGGGGGAGCAGATACGCAGTATTTT	CASSPTSGGADTQYF
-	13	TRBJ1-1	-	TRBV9	TGTGCCAGCAGCGTAGATACAGACACTGAAGCTTTCTTT	CASSVDTDTEAFF
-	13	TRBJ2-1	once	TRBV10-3	TGTGCCATCAGTCCGGGACATAGGCATGAGCAGTTCTTC	CAISPGHRHEQFF
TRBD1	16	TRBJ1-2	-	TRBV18	TGTGCCAGCTCACCACGATCAGGGGGCGCCGGCTATGGCTACACCTTC	CASSPRSGGAGYGYTF
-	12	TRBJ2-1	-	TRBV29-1	TGCAGCGTCCTCAGGGTGGCCGATGAGCAGTTCTTC	CSVLRVADEQFF
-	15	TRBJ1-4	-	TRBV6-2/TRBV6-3	TGTGCCAGCAGTTACTCCGATTACAGGGATGAAAAACTGTTTTTT	CASSYSDYRDEKLFF
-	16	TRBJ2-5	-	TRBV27	TGTGCCAGCAGTTTAGAGGGGCCTACGGGCATCGGGGCCCAGTACTTC	CASSLEGPTGIGAQYF
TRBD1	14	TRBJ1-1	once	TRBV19	TGTGCCAGTAGAGGGACAGGGTCGAACACTGAAGCTTTCTTT	CASRGTGSNTEAFF
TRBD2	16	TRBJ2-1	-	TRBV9	TGTGCCAGCAGCGTCCCTAGCGGGGGGGCTGGCAATGAGCAGTTCTTC	CASSVPSGGAGNEQFF
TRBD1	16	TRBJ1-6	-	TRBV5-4	TGTGCCAGCAGCTGGACAGGGCAGGGTTCTAATTCACCCCTCCACTTT	CASSWTGQGSNSPLHF
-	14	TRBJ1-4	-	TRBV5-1	TGCGCCAGCAGCCAACTATCAACTAATGAAAAACTGTTTTTT	CASSQLSTNEKLFF
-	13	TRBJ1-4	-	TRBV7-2	TGTGCCAGCAGCTTAGAACCGCATGAGGAACTGTTTTTT	CASSLEPHEELFF